Detailed here is one T cell receptor (beta chain). The antigen it binds to is not known. Libraries were built with the immunoSEQ multiplex PCR assay. For the multiplex PCR, a mixture combining 60 forward primers for TCR Vbeta segments and 13 reverse primers for TCR Jbeta segments was used. The CDR3 region of rearranged TCR beta genes was amplified from genomic DNA by a multiplex PCR assay. On the Illumina HiSeq System, the amplified TCR beta libraries were sequenced as 87-base-pair reads. The study's processing was this. Across the roughly 640 repertoires, a later analysis counted tens of millions of unique TCR beta chains, roughly 11 million of which were shared by at least two donors. Raw reads were error-corrected and collapsed into unique sequences by a nearest-neighbor algorithm in which closely related sequences were merged to remove PCR and sequencing errors. Alignment of CDR3 sequences to IMGT reference sequences was used to assign V, D and J gene segments. Each retained sequence needed at least a six-nucleotide match to both a V gene segment and a J gene segment. A rearrangement counted as productive if the CDR3 had no stop codons and remained in frame with V and J, and every other rearrangement counted as non-productive. Following IMGT convention, CDR3 was defined as the stretch from the second conserved V-encoded cysteine up to the conserved J-encoded phenylalanine. Sequences without an unambiguous match to a single V gene segment were excluded from the earlier analysis of about 600 of the donors. An earlier analysis of 500 to 700 of the donors classified V segments as functional when productive rearrangements were above 56.7% and as segregating when the standard deviation between donors was above 5%. A statistical classification framework was built to diagnose cytomegalovirus status from the catalog of TCR beta chain sequences. In a later analysis, TCR nucleotide sequences were compared against IMGT/GENE-DB human TR gene sequences so that V and J genes could be assigned. The TCRdist pipeline was used in a later analysis to assign CDR3 sequences and most-parsimonious VDJ recombination scenarios. In a later analysis, each TCR beta chain was defined by its CDR3 amino acid sequence together with its V-gene family, and reads without a unique V-gene family were excluded. In a later analysis, 500 to 650 highly shared, low-generation-probability nucleotide sequences were removed to address suspected cross-contamination and a sequencing artifact. For each public chain, a later analysis derived a clonal expansion index from normalized ranks of inferred template counts within each repertoire. In a later analysis, generation probabilities were computed with a VDJ recombination model fitted to out-of-frame rearrangements, and the resulting probabilities were checked against IGoR. In a later analysis, hypergeometric tests were used to score TCR-TCR, TCR-HLA and TCR-CMV co-occurrence, with a repertoire-size bias correction applied to TCR pairs. In a later analysis, false discovery rates were estimated by permuting HLA or CMV assignments 20 times. In a later analysis, co-occurring TCRs were grouped using DBSCAN, and TCRdist sequence similarity was added for clustering within HLA-allele-positive subsets. Repertoires with fewer than 30,000 or more than 120,000 public chains were left out of co-occurrence clustering, as were several repertoires with anomalous nucleotide sharing. TCRdb carries this immuneACCESS record with in-frame sequences only. Its versions omit some clonotypes, under half of them owing to an unresolved V gene in the studies checked, with the rest unexplained. V and J calls and clone size are copied from that table; D and trimming were computed from the DNA. The sample table holds approximately 200,000 clones. The ten largest clones take up almost 0.75% of the sample.

V trim: 0 bases; J trim: 4 bases; unmatched bases: 3. The CDR3 runs 16 residues from the cysteine to the phenylalanine. The entry retains the CDR3 DNA only, 48 bases that are in frame from base 1. From the germline V gene, CDR1 is MGHRA and CDR2 is YSYEKL. These data come from a study of cytomegalovirus exposure and HLA in healthy donors (dated by TCRdb to the late 2010s). The study in broad terms: According to an earlier analysis of a few hundred of the donors, about 179 million T cells yielded roughly 110 million unique TCR beta sequences and more than 250 Gb of sequence data. Roughly 300 gigabases of sequencing data and 78 million or so unique TCR sequences were included in an early release covering roughly 600 HLA-typed donors. Of the approximately 400 genotyped donors, 81% fell in the genetic ancestry cluster associated with self-reported Caucasian donors. The aim of the study was to test whether cataloging public T cell receptors could identify signatures of past pathogen exposure. Using immunosequencing, the study profiled T cell repertoires from about 620 subjects and related those repertoires to cytomegalovirus serostatus. Along with the roughly 700-subject first cohort, a separate validation cohort of over a hundred different subjects was used. To predict cytomegalovirus infection status, the study brought together high-throughput TCR immunosequencing, statistical association of individual TCRs with disease status, and machine learning. A later analysis re-examined previously published TCR beta repertoires from just over 650 donors and added high-resolution HLA genotyping to investigate patterns of TCR occurrence. Rather than drawing on any new phenotypic data, the later analysis identified candidate immune exposures from TCR beta sequences and the way those sequences occurred across donors. To decide whether each TCR beta V gene segment behaved as functional or pseudogenic, an earlier analysis of approximately 600 of the donors relied on high-throughput TCR beta sequencing. Donor age, sex, ethnicity and CMV serostatus were compiled alongside the repertoire data. A later genetic analysis used genome-wide SNP genotypes for about 65% of the 666 donors, treating that subset as a discovery cohort. All discovery cohort repertoires had been generated using a single sequencing platform. HLA typing covered class I and class II loci at four-digit resolution. Typing coverage differed by locus: A, B, C, DRB1 and DQB1 were typed in roughly 620-640 donors, DQA1 in about 550, DPA1 in around 610, and DPB1 in 400 to 480. Because of strong linkage in the cohort, roughly five DR-DQ haplotypes were treated as single units for association and clustering. On average, roughly 240,000 unique TCR beta nucleotide sequences were sequenced per donor among a few hundred genotyped donors of the cohort, with roughly 18% of those sequences being non-productive. Here is what the overall study found, with its caveats: A later analysis found that most CMV-associated TCR beta chains appeared HLA-restricted, with HLA associations seemingly driven largely by CMV exposure. Strong co-occurrence of HLA alleles, especially DR and DQ, made assigning TCR associations to individual alleles difficult. Presence/absence analyses assumed roughly uniform sequencing depth across donors, an assumption that may not hold. In a later analysis, TCR association rates were found to vary across HLA loci, with the most associated TCRs seen for DRB1 alleles and the fewest for HLA-C alleles. HLA typing was unavailable for some donors at each locus, so association tests used only the typed subset. A few of the identified cytomegalovirus-associated TCR beta chains were confirmed in vitro to be specific for cytomegalovirus antigens. The authors suggested that the approach could potentially be generalized to other disease states and immunological phenotypes. CMV serostatus was the only immune exposure information available for the cohort. In an earlier analysis of approximately 590 of the donors, most TCR beta V segments appeared in productive rearrangements about 87% or about 30% of the time, broadly matching IMGT annotations. Correlated functional status among segregating V segments might be attributable to linkage disequilibrium, but an unknown experimental factor could not be ruled out. Across donors, most TCR sequences were observed very rarely, whereas some public TCRs were present in many individuals. In this cohort, only TCR beta chains were sequenced, and detectable features were limited by the absence of alpha or paired-chain data. A cluster of highly shared sequence variants was judged likely to represent a technical artifact of the sequencing pipeline. In a later analysis, HLA-associated TCR beta chains were found to be more clonally expanded and to have lower generation probabilities than equally common non-associated chains. The study listed over 150 TCR beta chains as associated with cytomegalovirus. Some IMGT-functional V segments, including TRBV6-2 and TRBV6-3, could not be distinguished by the 87-base-pair reads and were therefore excluded. Cytomegalovirus status was reported to be diagnosed by the classifier with high specificity and sensitivity in both the original and validation cohorts. In a later analysis, several top co-occurrence clusters were reported to appear linked to parvovirus B19, influenza, CMV and Epstein-Barr virus. In a later analysis, 16,951 TCR beta sequences were associated with specific HLA alleles at a false discovery rate of 0.05. Because counts were too low, around 18 rarely observed V segments, including chromosome 9 orphons, were left out of the earlier analysis of approximately 580 of the donors. A later genetic analysis associated a missense DCLRE1C variant with V-gene and J-gene trimming of TCR beta chains, and an independent cohort replicated the association. A further reported finding was that TCR beta sequences accurately predicted the HLA-A and HLA-B alleles for most subjects in the first cohort. A later genetic analysis reported fewer N-insertions in productive TCRs among donors in an Asian-associated ancestry cluster than the roughly 670-donor mean.

The cohort consisted of 666 healthy bone marrow donors. All cohort members were sampled while nominally healthy, although unrecorded immune exposures were likely present. The donor tested CMV seronegative and was one of the 352 seronegative cohort members. Each donor provided a peripheral blood sample, and peripheral blood mononuclear cells were used for TCR beta sequencing. Genomic DNA was extracted from the blood cell samples with the Qiagen DNeasy Blood Extraction Kit. The sample was PBMCs. The chain is assembled from TRBV4-1 and TRBJ1-5; TRBD1 aligns with 10 central bases. The sequence was collected from a boy aged 5-17 years in good health and CMV-seronegative. The sequence in DNA is TGCGCCAGCAGCCAAGAGACAGGGGGCCGGAATCAGCCCCAGCATTTT. It translates to CASSQETGGRNQPQHF.